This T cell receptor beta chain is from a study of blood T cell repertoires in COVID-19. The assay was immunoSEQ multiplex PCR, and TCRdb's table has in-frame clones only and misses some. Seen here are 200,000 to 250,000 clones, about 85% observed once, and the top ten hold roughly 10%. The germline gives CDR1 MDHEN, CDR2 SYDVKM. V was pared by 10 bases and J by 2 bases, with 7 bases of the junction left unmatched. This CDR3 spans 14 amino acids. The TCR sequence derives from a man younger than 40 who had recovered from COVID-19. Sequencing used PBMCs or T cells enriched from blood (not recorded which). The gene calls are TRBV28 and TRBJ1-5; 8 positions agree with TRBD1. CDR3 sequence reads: CATDIRGRNQPQHF. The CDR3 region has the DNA TGTGCCACCGATATCAGGGGGCGCAATCAGCCCCAGCATTTT.